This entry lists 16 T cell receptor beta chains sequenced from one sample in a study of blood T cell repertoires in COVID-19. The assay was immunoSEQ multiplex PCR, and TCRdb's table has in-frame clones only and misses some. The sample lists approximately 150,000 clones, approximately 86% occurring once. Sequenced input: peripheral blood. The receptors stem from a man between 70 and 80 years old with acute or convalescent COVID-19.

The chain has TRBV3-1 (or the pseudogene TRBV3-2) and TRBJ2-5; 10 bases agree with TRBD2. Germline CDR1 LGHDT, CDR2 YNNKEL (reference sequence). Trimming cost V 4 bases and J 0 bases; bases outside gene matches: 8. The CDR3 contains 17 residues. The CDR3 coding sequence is TGTGCCAGCAGCCTCCAGCAACTAGCGGGGTACCAAGAGACCCAGTACTTC. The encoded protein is CASSLQQLAGYQETQYF.

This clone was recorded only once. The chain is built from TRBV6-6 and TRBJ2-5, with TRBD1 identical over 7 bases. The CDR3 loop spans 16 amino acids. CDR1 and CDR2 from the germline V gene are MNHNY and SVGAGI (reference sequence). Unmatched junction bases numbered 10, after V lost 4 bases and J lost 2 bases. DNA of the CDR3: TGTGCCAGCAGTTTACAGGGGTCAGTACTACAAGAGACCCAGTACTTC. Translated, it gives CASSLQGSVLQETQYF.

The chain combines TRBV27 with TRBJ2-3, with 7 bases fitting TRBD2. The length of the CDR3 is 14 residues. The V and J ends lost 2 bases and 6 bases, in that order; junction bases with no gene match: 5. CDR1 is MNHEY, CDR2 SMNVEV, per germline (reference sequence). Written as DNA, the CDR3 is TGTGCCAGCAGTTTAATCGCGGGGGTTGATACGCAGTATTTT. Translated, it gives CASSLIAGVDTQYF.

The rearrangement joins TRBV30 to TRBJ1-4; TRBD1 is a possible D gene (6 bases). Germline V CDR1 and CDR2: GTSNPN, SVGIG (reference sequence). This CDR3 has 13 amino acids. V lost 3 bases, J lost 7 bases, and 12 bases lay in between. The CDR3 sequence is CAWSRGAGEKLFF. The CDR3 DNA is TGTGCCTGGAGCCGGGGGGCAGGTGAAAAACTGTTTTTT.

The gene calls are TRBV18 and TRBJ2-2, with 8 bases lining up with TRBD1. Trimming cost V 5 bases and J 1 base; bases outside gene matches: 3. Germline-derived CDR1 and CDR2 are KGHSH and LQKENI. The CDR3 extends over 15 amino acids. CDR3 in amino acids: CASSSGTGNTGELFF. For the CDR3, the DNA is TGTGCCAGCTCATCGGGGACAGGGAACACCGGGGAGCTGTTTTTT. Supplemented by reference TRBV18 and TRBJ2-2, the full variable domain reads NAGVMQNPRHLVRRRGQEARLRCSPMKGHSHVYWYRQLPEEGLKFMVYLQKENIIDESGMPKERFSAEFPKEGPSILRIQQVVRGDSAAYFCASSSGTGNTGELFFGEGSRLTVL.

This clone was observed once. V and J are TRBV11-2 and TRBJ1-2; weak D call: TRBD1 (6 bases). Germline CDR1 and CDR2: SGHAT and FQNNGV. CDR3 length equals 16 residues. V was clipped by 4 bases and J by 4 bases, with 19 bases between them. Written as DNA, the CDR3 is TGTGCCAGCAGCTCAGGACAGAAAAACTTCGCCTATGGCTACACCTTC. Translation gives CASSSGQKNFAYGYTF.

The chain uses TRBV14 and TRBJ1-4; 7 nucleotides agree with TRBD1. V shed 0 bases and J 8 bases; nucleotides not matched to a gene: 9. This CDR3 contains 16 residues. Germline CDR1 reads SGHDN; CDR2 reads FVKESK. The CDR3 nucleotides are TGTGCCAGCAGCCAAGATCCCCCAGGGGGAGAGGAAAAACTGTTTTTT. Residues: CASSQDPPGGEEKLFF. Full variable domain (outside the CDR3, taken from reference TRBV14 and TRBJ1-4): EAGVTQFPSHSVIEKGQTVTLRCDPISGHDNLYWYRRVMGKEIKFLLHFVKESKQDESGMPNNRFLAERTGGTYSTLKVQPAELEDSGVYFCASSQDPPGGEEKLFFGSGTQLSVL.

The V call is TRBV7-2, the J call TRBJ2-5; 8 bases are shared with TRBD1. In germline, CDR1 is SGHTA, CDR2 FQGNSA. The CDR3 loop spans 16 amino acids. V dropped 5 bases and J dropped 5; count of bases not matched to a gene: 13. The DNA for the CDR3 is TGTGCCAGCAGCCCATCGCCCTCAGGGGGCAGGGAGACCCAGTACTTC. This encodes CASSPSPSGGRETQYF.

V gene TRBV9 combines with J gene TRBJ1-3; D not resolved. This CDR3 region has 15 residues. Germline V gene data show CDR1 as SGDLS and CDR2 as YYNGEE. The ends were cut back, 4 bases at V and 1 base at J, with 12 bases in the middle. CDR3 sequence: CASSLSLESGNTIYF. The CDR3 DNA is TGTGCCAGCAGCTTGTCCCTTGAGTCTGGAAACACCATATATTTT.

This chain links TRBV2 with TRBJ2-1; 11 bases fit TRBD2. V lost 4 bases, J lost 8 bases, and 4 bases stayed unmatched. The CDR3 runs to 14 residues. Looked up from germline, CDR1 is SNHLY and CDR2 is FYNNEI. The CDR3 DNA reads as TGTGCCAGCAGTGGTAGCGGGGGGGCCTATGAGCAGTTCTTC. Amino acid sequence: CASSGSGGAYEQFF.

This CDR3 is CASSLGVTGNQPQHF. CDR3 sequence (DNA): TGTGCCAGCAGCTTAGGGGTGACAGGCAATCAGCCCCAGCATTTT. The chain combines TRBV7-8 with TRBJ1-5; possibly TRBD1 for D (5 bases). The length of the CDR3 is 15 residues. The V gene's germline CDR1 is SGHVS and CDR2 FQNEAQ. Trimming took off 1 base at V and 2 bases at J, with 9 bases between the two ends.

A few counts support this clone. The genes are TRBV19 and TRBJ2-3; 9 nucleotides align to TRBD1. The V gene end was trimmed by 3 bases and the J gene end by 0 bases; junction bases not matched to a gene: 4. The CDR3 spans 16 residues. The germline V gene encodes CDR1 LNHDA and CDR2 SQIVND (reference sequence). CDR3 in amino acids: CASSIKTGGSTDTQYF. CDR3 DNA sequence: TGTGCCAGTAGTATCAAGACAGGGGGTAGCACAGATACGCAGTATTTT.

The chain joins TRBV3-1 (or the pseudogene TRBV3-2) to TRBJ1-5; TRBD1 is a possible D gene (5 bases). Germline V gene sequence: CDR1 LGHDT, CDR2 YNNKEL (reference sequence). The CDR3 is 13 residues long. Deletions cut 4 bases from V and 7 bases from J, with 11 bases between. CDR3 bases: TGTGCCAGCAGCCGCCAGGGAGGGCAGCCCCAGCATTTT. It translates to CASSRQGGQPQHF.

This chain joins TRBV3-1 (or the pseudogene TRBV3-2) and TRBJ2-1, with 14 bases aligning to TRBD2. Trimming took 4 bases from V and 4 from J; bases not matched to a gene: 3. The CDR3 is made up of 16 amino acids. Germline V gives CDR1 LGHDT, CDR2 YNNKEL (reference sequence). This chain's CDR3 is CASSLRTSGRYNEQFF. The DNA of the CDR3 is TGTGCCAGCAGCCTTCGGACTAGCGGGAGGTACAATGAGCAGTTCTTC.

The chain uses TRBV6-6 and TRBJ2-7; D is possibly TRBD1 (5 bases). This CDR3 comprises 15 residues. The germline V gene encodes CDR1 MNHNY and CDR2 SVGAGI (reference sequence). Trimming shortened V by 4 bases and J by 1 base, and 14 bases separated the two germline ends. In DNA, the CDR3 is TGTGCCAGCAGTTCCACGGACATGGGGTCCTACGAGCAGTACTTC. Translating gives CASSSTDMGSYEQYF.

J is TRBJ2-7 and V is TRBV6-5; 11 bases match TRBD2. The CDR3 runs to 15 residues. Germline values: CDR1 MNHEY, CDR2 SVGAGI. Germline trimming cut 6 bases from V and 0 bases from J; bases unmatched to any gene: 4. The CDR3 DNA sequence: TGTGCCAGCAGCTATGGGACTAGCGGCTCCTACGAGCAGTACTTC. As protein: CASSYGTSGSYEQYF.